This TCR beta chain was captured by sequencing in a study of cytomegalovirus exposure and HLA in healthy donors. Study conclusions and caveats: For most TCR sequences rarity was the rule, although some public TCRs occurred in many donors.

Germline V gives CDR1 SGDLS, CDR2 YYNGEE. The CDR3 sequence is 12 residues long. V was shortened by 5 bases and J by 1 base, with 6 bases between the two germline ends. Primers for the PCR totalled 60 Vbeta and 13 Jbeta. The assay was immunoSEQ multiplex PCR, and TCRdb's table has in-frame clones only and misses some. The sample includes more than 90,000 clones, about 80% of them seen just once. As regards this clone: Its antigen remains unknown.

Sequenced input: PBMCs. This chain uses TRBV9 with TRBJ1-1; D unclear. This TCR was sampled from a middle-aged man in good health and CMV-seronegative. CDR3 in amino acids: CASRGENTEAFF. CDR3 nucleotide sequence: TGTGCCAGCAGGGGAGAGAACACTGAAGCTTTCTTT.